A single sample gave rise to the 27 T cell receptor beta chains below, sequenced in a study of cytotoxic CD8 clonotypes in ibrutinib-treated CLL (dated by TCRdb to 2020 to 2023). Read against the paper, the sample's time point label means: approximately 25 months on ibrutinib. Libraries were built with the immunoSEQ multiplex PCR assay. TCRdb provides this immuneACCESS table in a form limited to in-frame rearrangements. Some clones are lacking; in checked studies, under half of them reflect an unresolved V gene, and why the rest are absent is not known. This sample lists tens of thousands of clones; around 60% were detected once. Jointly, the top ten make up approximately 20% of the sample. Sequenced here: PBMCs, sampled after 24 months of ibrutinib treatment. The receptors originated from a human donor with chronic lymphocytic leukemia.

This clone was seen a few times. The chain employs TRBV7-6 and TRBJ2-5; 7 nucleotides align to TRBD2. Germline CDR1 reads SGHVS; CDR2 reads FNYEAQ. The CDR3 totals 16 residues. V shed 5 bases and J 4 bases; nucleotides not matched to a gene: 13. The CDR3 region is CASSPWDSGWGETQYF. The CDR3 DNA is TGTGCCAGCAGCCCCTGGGATAGCGGGTGGGGAGAGACCCAGTACTTC.

This rearrangement joins TRBV28 to TRBJ1-5; the D gene is possibly TRBD1 (5 bases). Trimming shortened V by 10 bases and J by 1 base, and 8 bases separated the two germline ends. This CDR3 has 12 amino acids. Germline loops: CDR1 MDHEN, CDR2 SYDVKM. For the CDR3, the DNA is TGTGCCATCAGGGACAGCAATCAGCCCCAGCATTTT. Translation gives CAIRDSNQPQHF.

V is TRBV28 and J is TRBJ2-2; the D call may be TRBD1 or TRBD2 (5 bases each). Trimming left V 6 bases short and J 3 bases short, with 11 bases between. Per the germline V gene, CDR1 is MDHEN and CDR2 is SYDVKM. The CDR3 totals 14 residues. In DNA form, the CDR3 reads TGTGCCAGCAGGAGGGACGGATACACCGGGGAGCTGTTTTTT. This sequence encodes CASRRDGYTGELFF.

V usage is TRBV28 and J usage is TRBJ1-1, with D maybe TRBD1 (5 bases). Germline V lookup: CDR1 MDHEN, CDR2 SYDVKM. V was pared by 5 bases and J by 5 bases, with 15 bases between. This CDR3 has 14 residues. The CDR3 coding sequence is TGTGCCAGCAGTGCCCCGGGTGAGGGGACTGAAGCTTTCTTT. Its protein is CASSAPGEGTEAFF.

J is TRBJ1-6 and V is TRBV5-6; D possibly corresponds to TRBD1 (5 bases). Looked up from germline, CDR1 is SGHDT and CDR2 is YYEEEE. Trimming removed 5 bases at V and 0 bases at J, with 15 bases between. The CDR3 spans 17 residues. CDR3 in DNA: TGTGCCAGCAGTTATGGGGGGTCTCTCTCCTATAATTCACCCCTCCACTTT. Translating gives CASSYGGSLSYNSPLHF. Filled out from reference TRBV5-6 and TRBJ1-6, the complete variable domain reads DAGVTQSPTHLIKTRGQQVTLRCSPKSGHDTVSWYQQALGQGPQFIFQYYEEEERQRGNFPDRFSGHQFPNYSSELNVNALLLGDSALYLCASSYGGSLSYNSPLHFGNGTRLTVT.

The chain combines TRBV10-3 with TRBJ1-2; D might be TRBD1 (6 bases). This CDR3 contains 14 residues. CDR1 and CDR2 from the germline V gene are ENHRY and SYGVKD. Trimming pared 11 bases from V and 0 bases from J, leaving 16 bases between. In DNA, the CDR3 is TGTGCCTCCCGTCAGGACAGAACTAACTATGGCTACACCTTC. It translates to CASRQDRTNYGYTF.

This clone was counted ten times or more. The chain recombines TRBV28 with TRBJ2-1; 8 nucleotides align to TRBD2. CDR3 size: 12 residues. V lost 6 bases to trimming and J lost 13 bases; unmatched junction nucleotides: 8. The germline V gene has CDR1 MDHEN and CDR2 SYDVKM. The CDR3 DNA reads TGTGCCAGCAGCACTAAGCGGGAGCGACAGTTCTTC. Protein product: CASSTKRERQFF. The variable domain in full, completed from reference TRBV28 and TRBJ2-1, reads DVKVTQSSRYLVKRTGEKVFLECVQDMDHENMFWYRQDPGLGLRLIYFSYDVKMKEKGDIPEGYSVSREKKERFSLILESASTNQTSMYLCASSTKRERQFFGPGTRLTVL.

This clone was picked up a small number of times. This chain uses TRBV6-5 with TRBJ2-3; 7 bases fit TRBD1. V was clipped by 7 bases and J by 3 bases; unmatched bases: 7. The CDR3 sequence is 14 residues long. Germline loops: CDR1 MNHEY, CDR2 SVGAGI. The CDR3 is CASIKGQRTDTQYF. The DNA for the CDR3 is TGTGCCAGCATCAAGGGACAGAGGACAGATACGCAGTATTTT.

This clone was seen a handful of times. V is TRBV18 and J is TRBJ2-2; D ambiguous. Germline-derived CDR1 and CDR2 are KGHSH and LQKENI. Trimming removed 3 bases at V and 5 bases at J, with 10 bases between. CDR3 length: 14 amino acids. For the CDR3, the DNA is TGTGCCAGCTCACCTACCACAGCAACCGGGGAGCTGTTTTTT. Translation gives CASSPTTATGELFF.

The V and J genes are TRBV5-5 and TRBJ2-2, with 10 bases identical to TRBD1. CDR1 SGHKS and CDR2 YYEKEE come from the germline V gene (reference sequence). The CDR3 contains 16 residues. The trim removed 0 bases at V and 6 bases at J, leaving 5 bases unmatched. The CDR3 nucleotides are TGTGCCAGCAGCTTGGTGGGGACAGGGGTTCCCGGGGAGCTGTTTTTT. Amino acid sequence: CASSLVGTGVPGELFF.

The V gene is TRBV12-5, the J gene TRBJ1-2; TRBD1 might be the D (6 bases). V lost 6 bases, J lost 2 bases, and 16 bases lay in between. Looked up from germline, CDR1 is LGHNT and CDR2 is FRNRAP. The CDR3 length is 15 residues. CDR3 sequence reads: CASGSPTGGNYGYTF. The DNA of the CDR3 is TGTGCTAGTGGCTCCCCGACAGGCGGAAACTATGGCTACACCTTC.

J is TRBJ1-5 and V is TRBV6-1, with 7 bases that match TRBD1. This CDR3 has 14 residues. Trimming took 6 bases from V and 3 from J; bases not matched to a gene: 5. Germline V CDR1 and CDR2: MNHNS, SASEGT. The CDR3 DNA reads as TGTGCCAGCAGAACACAGGGGATCAATCAGCCCCAGCATTTT. Amino acid sequence: CASRTQGINQPQHF.

This clone is labeled medium-sized. The rearrangement uses TRBV9 and TRBJ1-2; the D is unclear. V was pared by 6 bases and J by 2 bases, with 17 bases between. This CDR3 comprises 15 residues. Germline-derived CDR1 and CDR2 are SGDLS and YYNGEE. CDR3 loop: CASMGGGRRNYGYTF. The CDR3 DNA sequence: TGTGCCAGCATGGGTGGCGGTAGGAGGAACTATGGCTACACCTTC.

The chain employs TRBV6-1 and TRBJ2-1; D is ambiguous. The germline V and J ends were trimmed by 6 bases and 1 base, with 13 bases remaining between them. This CDR3 contains 15 residues. The germline CDR1 and CDR2 sequences are MNHNS and SASEGT. The CDR3 spells CASSWTVRSYNEQFF. CDR3 coding DNA: TGTGCCAGCAGCTGGACGGTTCGATCCTACAATGAGCAGTTCTTC.

This clone was seen a few times. The DNA of the CDR3 is TGTGCCACCAGCAGAGATTCAGTTGCTGGAAACACCATATATTTT. Translated: CATSRDSVAGNTIYF. The rearrangement joins TRBV15 to TRBJ1-3, with D uncertain. Germline V lookup: CDR1 LNHNV, CDR2 YYDKDF (reference sequence). This CDR3 spans 15 amino acids. V lost 0 bases, J lost 2 bases, and 8 bases lay in between.

This rearrangement joins TRBV6-5 to TRBJ2-6, with unresolved D. The CDR3 covers 11 residues. Germline CDR1 and CDR2: MNHEY and SVGAGI. Trimming cost V 5 bases and J 9 bases, with 5 bases left between them. Here the CDR3 DNA reads TGTGCCAGCAGTGCCCGCAACGTCCTGACTTTC. Protein sequence: CASSARNVLTF.

This chain links TRBV5-1 with TRBJ1-2; perhaps TRBD1 as D (6 bases). Deletions cut 3 bases from V and 4 bases from J, with 13 bases between. CDR1 and CDR2 (germline): SGHRS, YFSETQ. The CDR3 contains 14 residues. Here the CDR3 reads CASSSSGGGYGYTF. CDR3 nucleotide sequence: TGCGCCAGCAGCTCGAGCGGGGGCGGCTATGGCTACACCTTC. The full variable domain, with the rest looked up from reference TRBV5-1 and TRBJ1-2, is KAGVTQTPRYLIKTRGQQVTLSCSPISGHRSVSWYQQTPGQGLQFLFEYFSETQRNKGNFPGRFSGRQFSNSRSEMNVSTLELGDSALYLCASSSSGGGYGYTFGSGTRLTVV.

The rearrangement uses TRBV25-1 and TRBJ2-1; possibly TRBD1 for D (5 bases). The CDR3 is 15 amino acids. CDR1 and CDR2 (germline): MGHDK, SYGVNS. Trimming took off 3 bases at V and 6 bases at J, with 15 bases between the two ends. The CDR3 protein is CASSESAGWVNEQFF. In nucleotides, the CDR3 is TGTGCCAGCAGTGAGTCGGCAGGGTGGGTCAATGAGCAGTTCTTC.

This clone has ten or more counts. A read error is likely, as this CDR3 ends without the conserved phenylalanine or tryptophan. No DNA is shown, since the ends of the CDR3 on it are uncertain; the CDR3 is the one TCRdb lists. This sequence joins TRBV6-1 and TRBJ2-7. Per the germline V gene, CDR1 is MNHNS and CDR2 is SASEGT. Both ends counted, the CDR3 spans 18 residues. The CDR3 loop is CASSELGKWADLRDSWNI.

The chain links TRBV7-2 to TRBJ1-2; D remains ambiguous. Per germline, CDR1 SGHTA and CDR2 FQGNSA. Trimming pared 5 bases from V and 7 bases from J, leaving 14 bases between. This CDR3 has 13 residues. The CDR3 here is CASSRREGFGYTF. CDR3 in DNA: TGTGCCAGCAGCCGGAGAGAGGGCTTTGGCTACACCTTC.

The chain has TRBV19 and TRBJ2-3, with D perhaps TRBD2 (6 bases). Trimming pared 6 bases from V and 4 bases from J, leaving 17 bases between. The V gene's germline CDR1 is LNHDA and CDR2 SQIVND (reference sequence). This CDR3 contains 15 residues. CDR3 residues: CASRRDGRRSDTQYF. The CDR3 nucleotides are TGTGCCAGTAGGCGCGACGGGAGAAGGTCAGATACGCAGTATTTT. The entire variable domain, with the rest obtained from reference TRBV19 and TRBJ2-3, is as follows: DGGITQSPKYLFRKEGQNVTLSCEQNLNHDAMYWYRQDPGQGLRLIYYSQIVNDFQKGDIAEGYSVSREKKESFPLTVTSAQKNPTAFYLCASRRDGRRSDTQYFGPGTRLTVL.

The chain couples TRBV29-1 to TRBJ2-2; D is tentatively TRBD1 or TRBD2 (5 bases each). V dropped 7 bases and J dropped 5 bases, with 14 bases sitting between them. Germline CDR1 and CDR2: SQVTM and ANQGSEA. This CDR3 is built from 13 residues. CDR3 nucleotide sequence: TGCAGCGCTGTGGCCGGGGCGACCGGGGAGCTGTTTTTT. This codes for CSAVAGATGELFF.

CDR3 DNA sequence: TGTGCCTGGAGTGTACCTAGGATGCGGAGCTCCTACAATGAGCAGTTCTTC. Translation gives CAWSVPRMRSSYNEQFF. This chain joins TRBV30 and TRBJ2-1; the D is unclear. Per the germline V gene, CDR1 is GTSNPN and CDR2 is SVGIG (reference sequence). The CDR3 length is 17 residues. V lost 0 bases, J lost 0 bases, and 15 bases lay in between.

By frequency in the sample, this clone is medium-sized (0.01 to 0.1%). The chain joins TRBV6-5 to TRBJ2-3; D is unresolved. With 8 bases removed from V and 0 bases from J, the gap between germline ends came to 9 bases. Germline V lookup: CDR1 MNHEY, CDR2 SVGAGI. There are 13 residues in the CDR3. The CDR3: CASSPGSTDTQYF. As DNA, the CDR3 is TGTGCCAGCTCCCCGGGCAGCACAGATACGCAGTATTTT.

The chain links TRBV7-9 to TRBJ1-5; D possibly corresponds to TRBD1 (5 bases). Trimming cost V 7 bases and J 3 bases, with 13 bases left between them. The CDR3 totals 14 residues. Germline CDR1 SEHNR, CDR2 FQNEAQ (reference sequence). The chain's CDR3 is CASNIEGPNQPQHF. The CDR3 bases are TGTGCCAGCAATATCGAGGGGCCCAATCAGCCCCAGCATTTT.

The table lists this clone with a few counts. J is TRBJ2-4 and V is TRBV19; a weak D match, TRBD1 (5 bases). V gave up 5 bases and J gave up 8 bases, with 16 bases separating them. There are 14 residues in the CDR3. The germline CDR1 and CDR2 sequences are LNHDA and SQIVND (reference sequence). The CDR3: CASSVRQRIDIQYF. The CDR3 coding sequence is TGTGCCAGTAGTGTCCGACAGCGAATCGACATTCAGTACTTC.

The rearrangement joins TRBV4-1 to TRBJ2-2; 16 nucleotides align to TRBD2. The CDR3 is 20 residues long. The junction had 12 bases not matched to a gene; V was cut back by 3 bases and J by 5 bases. The V gene's germline CDR1 is MGHRA and CDR2 YSYEKL. The CDR3 nucleotides read TGCGCCAGCAGCCACGTCTCGGGACTAGCGGGAGGGAGGAAAACCGGGGAGCTGTTTTTT. Translation gives CASSHVSGLAGGRKTGELFF.